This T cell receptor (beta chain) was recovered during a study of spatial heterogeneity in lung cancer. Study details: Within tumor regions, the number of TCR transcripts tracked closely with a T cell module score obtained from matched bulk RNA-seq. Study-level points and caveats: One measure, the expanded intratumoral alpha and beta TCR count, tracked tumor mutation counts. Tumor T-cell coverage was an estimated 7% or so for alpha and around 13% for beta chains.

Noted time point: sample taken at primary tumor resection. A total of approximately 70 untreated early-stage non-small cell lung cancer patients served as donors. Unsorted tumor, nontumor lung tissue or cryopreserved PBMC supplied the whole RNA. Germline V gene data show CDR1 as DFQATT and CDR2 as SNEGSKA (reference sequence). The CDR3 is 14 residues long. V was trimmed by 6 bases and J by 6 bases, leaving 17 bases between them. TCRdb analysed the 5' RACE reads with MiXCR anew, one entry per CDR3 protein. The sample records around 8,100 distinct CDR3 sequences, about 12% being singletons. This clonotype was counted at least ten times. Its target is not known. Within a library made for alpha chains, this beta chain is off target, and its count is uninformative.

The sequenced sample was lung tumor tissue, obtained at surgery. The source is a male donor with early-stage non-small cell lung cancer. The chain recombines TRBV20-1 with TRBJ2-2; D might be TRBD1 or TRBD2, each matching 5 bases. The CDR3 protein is CSARRFQGAGELFF. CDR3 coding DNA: TGCAGTGCCCGGAGGTTCCAAGGGGCCGGGGAGCTGTTTTTT.